A single sample gave rise to the 10 T cell receptor beta chains below, sequenced in a study of Ad26.COV2.S vaccination and SARS-CoV-2 variants. The data were produced by immunoSEQ multiplex PCR, yet TCRdb's version contains in-frame clones alone and is incomplete. The repertoire includes about 400,000 clones, approximately 92% of them detected once, and around 1.7% sits in the top ten. Stated treatment: 15 to 20 received Ad26.COV2.S at low or high dose, single or two shots; 5 received placebo; per-sample allocation not given. Day 63 following the first vaccine or placebo injection was when the samples were taken. Sample: peripheral blood, taken in a trial of Ad26.COV2.S vaccine versus placebo. All receptors derive from a person aged 18-65 years who received the Ad26.COV2.S COVID-19 vaccine or a placebo.

The CDR3 sequence is CASSSGRSYSNQPQHF. The CDR3 DNA reads TGTGCCAGTAGTAGCGGACGGAGTTATAGCAATCAGCCCCAGCATTTT. The chain couples TRBV19 to TRBJ1-5; no clear D gene. Trimming removed 4 bases at V and 0 bases at J, with 13 bases between. Germline CDR1 and CDR2: LNHDA and SQIVND (reference sequence). CDR3 length: 16 amino acids. Drawing the rest from reference TRBV19 and TRBJ1-5, the complete variable domain is DGGITQSPKYLFRKEGQNVTLSCEQNLNHDAMYWYRQDPGQGLRLIYYSQIVNDFQKGDIAEGYSVSREKKESFPLTVTSAQKNPTAFYLCASSSGRSYSNQPQHFGDGTRLSIL.

The chain carries TRBV5-1 and TRBJ2-7; 8 bases match TRBD1. Germline V gene lookup returns CDR1 SGHRS and CDR2 YFSETQ. Trimming cost V 1 base and J 3 bases; bases outside gene matches: 3. CDR3 size: 14 residues. CDR3 protein: CASSLTGGNYEQYF. The CDR3 coding sequence is TGCGCCAGCAGCTTGACAGGGGGGAACTACGAGCAGTACTTC.

This sequence joins TRBV4-1 and TRBJ2-1; D gene uncertain. CDR1 and CDR2 from the germline V gene are MGHRA and YSYEKL. Trimming stripped 0 bases from V and 1 base from J, with 13 bases between. CDR3 length equals 17 residues. Written as DNA, the CDR3 is TGCGCCAGCAGCCAAGACCAGACACTGACTTCCTACAATGAGCAGTTCTTC. Residues: CASSQDQTLTSYNEQFF.

The CDR3 loop reads CASTMSYNEQFF. CDR3 nucleotides: TGTGCCAGCACTATGTCGTACAATGAGCAGTTCTTC. The rearrangement uses TRBV2 and TRBJ2-1; unclear D gene. This CDR3 has 12 residues. Germline V lookup: CDR1 SNHLY, CDR2 FYNNEI. V lost 7 bases and J lost 4, with 8 bases in between.

This chain connects TRBV7-2 to TRBJ2-1; 8 bases agree with TRBD2. V lost 3 bases to trimming and J lost 10 bases; unmatched junction nucleotides: 8. Per germline, CDR1 SGHTA and CDR2 FQGNSA. This CDR3 comprises 14 residues. CDR3 sequence reads: CASSFAGGHREQFF. The CDR3 DNA follows: TGTGCCAGCAGCTTCGCGGGGGGCCACAGAGAGCAGTTCTTC.

The chain joins TRBV28 to TRBJ2-2; D remains unclear. Germline V gene sequence: CDR1 MDHEN, CDR2 SYDVKM. V was clipped by 6 bases and J by 14 bases, with 10 bases between them. This CDR3 is built from 10 residues. CDR3 in amino acids: CASSGRALFF. The CDR3 bases are TGTGCCAGCAGCGGACGGGCCCTGTTTTTT.

The gene calls are TRBV7-2 and TRBJ2-5, with 10 bases aligning to TRBD2. CDR1 is SGHTA and CDR2 is FQGNSA in the germline V gene. V dropped 0 bases and J dropped 5; count of bases not matched to a gene: 12. The CDR3 is 18 amino acids. The chain's CDR3 is CASSLALVERGGRETQYF. The CDR3 DNA follows: TGTGCCAGCAGCTTAGCCCTAGTGGAGCGGGGGGGTCGGGAGACCCAGTACTTC.

V is TRBV9 and J is TRBJ2-1; TRBD2 matches at 8 bases. The germline gives CDR1 SGDLS, CDR2 YYNGEE. V shed 4 bases, J shed 3 bases, and the junction held 9 bases outside the gene matches. CDR3 length: 16 amino acids. This CDR3 reads CASSLLTGTSYNEQFF. For the CDR3, the DNA is TGTGCCAGCAGCCTCTTGACCGGGACTAGCTACAATGAGCAGTTCTTC.

CDR3 nucleotides: TGTGCCAGCAGCTTAGGAACAGTCGGGGAAGCTTTCTTT. Amino acid sequence: CASSLGTVGEAFF. The rearrangement joins TRBV11-2 to TRBJ1-1; D is uncertain. Trimming cost V 1 base and J 8 bases, with 11 bases left between them. The CDR3 length is 13 residues. Germline CDR1 SGHAT, CDR2 FQNNGV.

The V and J genes are TRBV6-2 or TRBV6-3 and TRBJ1-5; D is unresolved. CDR3 length: 16 residues. CDR1 and CDR2 from the germline V gene are MNHEY and SVGEGT. The V end was cut by 0 bases, the J end by 2 bases, with 11 bases between. Here the CDR3 reads CASSYSLTTGNQPQHF. DNA for the CDR3: TGTGCCAGCAGTTACTCACTGACGACTGGCAATCAGCCCCAGCATTTT.